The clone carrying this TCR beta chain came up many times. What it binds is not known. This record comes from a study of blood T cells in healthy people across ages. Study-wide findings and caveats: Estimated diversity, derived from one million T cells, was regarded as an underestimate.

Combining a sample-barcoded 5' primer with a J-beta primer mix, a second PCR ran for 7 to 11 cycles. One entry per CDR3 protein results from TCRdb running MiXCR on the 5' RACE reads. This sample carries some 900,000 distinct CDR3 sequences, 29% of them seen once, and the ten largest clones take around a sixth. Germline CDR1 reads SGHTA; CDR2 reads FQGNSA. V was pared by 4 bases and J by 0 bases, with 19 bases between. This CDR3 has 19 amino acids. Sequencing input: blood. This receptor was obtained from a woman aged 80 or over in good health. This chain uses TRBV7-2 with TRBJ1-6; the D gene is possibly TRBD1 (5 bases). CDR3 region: CASSSRLGRQSSYNSPLHF. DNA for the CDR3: TGTGCCAGCAGCTCCCGACTCGGCCGACAGAGCTCCTATAATTCACCCCTCCACTTT.